This passage covers 13 T cell receptor beta chains from one sample sequenced in a study of response to subunit inactivated influenza vaccine. TCRdb analysed the RT-PCR reads with MiXCR anew, one entry per CDR3 protein. Counted here are 250,000 to 350,000 distinct CDR3 sequences, about 20% occurring once; the ten biggest clones make up approximately 10%. The starting material was PBMCs from blood, obtained about 20 months after vaccination. The receptors derive from a man aged 50 to 69 who received an inactivated influenza vaccine.

A single count supports this clonotype. The chain combines TRBV20-1 with TRBJ2-5; D remains unclear. The CDR3 loop spans 11 amino acids. Germline CDR1 and CDR2: DFQATT and SNEGSKA (reference sequence). Trimming shortened V by 7 bases and J by 1 base, and 7 bases separated the two germline ends. CDR3 sequence: CSGGFQETQYF. CDR3 DNA sequence: TGCAGTGGCGGATTCCAAGAGACCCAGTACTTC.

The chain uses TRBV2 and TRBJ1-1; 7 nucleotides match TRBD1. This CDR3 region has 15 residues. Trimming removed 6 bases from V and 1 base from J; junction bases left unmatched: 8. From germline, CDR1 is SNHLY and CDR2 FYNNEI. Written as DNA, the CDR3 is TGTGCCAGCAGGGCTAGACAGGGTCGGAACACTGAAGCTTTCTTT. Amino acid sequence: CASRARQGRNTEAFF.

This clonotype turned up a few times. The chain links TRBV5-1 to TRBJ1-6; tentatively, D is TRBD1 (6 bases). The V end was cut by 1 base, the J end by 3 bases, with 11 bases between. The germline CDR1 and CDR2 sequences are SGHRS and YFSETQ. CDR3 length: 16 residues. This CDR3 reads CASSLRGADYNSPLHF. Written as DNA, the CDR3 is TGCGCCAGCAGCTTGCGGGGGGCCGACTATAATTCACCCCTCCACTTT.

Only a few counts were recorded for this clonotype. The chain recombines TRBV6-1 with TRBJ2-5; D is undetermined. Germline V gives CDR1 MNHNS, CDR2 SASEGT. This CDR3 is built from 16 residues. V was pared by 6 bases and J by 2 bases, with 19 bases between. The CDR3: CASRLYIHRSQETQYF. The DNA of the CDR3 is TGTGCCAGCAGGCTCTATATACACCGCAGTCAAGAGACCCAGTACTTC.

The chain recombines TRBV2 with TRBJ1-6, with D perhaps TRBD1 (6 bases). V gave up 7 bases and J gave up 10 bases, with 17 bases separating them. Germline values: CDR1 SNHLY, CDR2 FYNNEI. This CDR3 has 14 amino acids. In DNA, the CDR3 is TGTGCCAGCACCAACAGGGAGAATTACTCACCCCTCCACTTT. Encoded protein: CASTNRENYSPLHF.

The chain couples TRBV7-3 to TRBJ2-3, with TRBD2 matching 8 bases. The V gene end was trimmed by 2 bases and the J gene end by 3 bases; junction bases not matched to a gene: 13. Germline lookup yields CDR1 SGHTA and CDR2 FQGTGA. The CDR3 has 18 residues. CDR3 DNA: TGTGCCAGCAGCTTACAATCCTGGGGTAGCGGGATTACAGATACGCAGTATTTT. It yields the protein CASSLQSWGSGITDTQYF.

This clonotype has more than one count but fewer than ten. This chain links TRBV9 with TRBJ1-1; no reliable D call. Trimming left V 2 bases short and J 3 bases short, with 14 bases between. The CDR3 extends over 15 amino acids. In germline, CDR1 is SGDLS, CDR2 YYNGEE. In DNA, the CDR3 is TGTGCCAGCAGCGTTACGGCCGGGTGGGACACTGAAGCTTTCTTT. This codes for CASSVTAGWDTEAFF.

This clonotype came up a few times. This chain uses TRBV11-2 with TRBJ2-3; D is undetermined. Trimming took 4 bases from V and 0 from J, leaving 11 bases between them. The CDR3 consists of 15 residues. Germline V gene lookup returns CDR1 SGHAT and CDR2 FQNNGV. The CDR3 sequence is CASSWTAASTDTQYF. The DNA for the CDR3 is TGTGCCAGCAGCTGGACGGCCGCTAGCACAGATACGCAGTATTTT.

This chain links TRBV4-2 with TRBJ1-1, with D maybe TRBD1 (6 bases). CDR3 size: 14 residues. Between the trimmed V and J ends, which lost 0 bases and 7 bases, there was a span of 12 bases. Germline values: CDR1 LGHNA, CDR2 YNFKEQ. CDR3: CASSQDPKQGEAFF. In nucleotides, the CDR3 is TGTGCCAGCAGCCAAGATCCGAAACAGGGTGAAGCTTTCTTT.

Many counts were recorded for this clonotype. This sequence joins TRBV5-1 and TRBJ1-5; no definite D call. V lost 4 bases, J lost 5 bases, and 10 bases lay in between. CDR1 is SGHRS and CDR2 is YFSETQ in the germline V gene. This CDR3 contains 13 residues. CDR3 nucleotides: TGCGCCAGCAGCCCCGCGGGTGATCAGCCCCAGCATTTT. This translates into CASSPAGDQPQHF.

In this sample, this clonotype turned up once. V gene TRBV12-3 or TRBV12-4 combines with J gene TRBJ2-5, with D unclear. This CDR3 contains 14 residues. V lost 6 bases to trimming and J lost 6 bases, with 17 bases between them. The CDR3: CASSILGREKTQYF. In DNA form, the CDR3 reads TGTGCCAGCAGCATCCTAGGCAGAGAAAAGACCCAGTACTTC.

This clonotype has just a few counts. The V call is TRBV15, the J call TRBJ1-4, with 7 bases aligning to TRBD1. The CDR3 runs 17 residues. Germline lookup yields CDR1 LNHNV and CDR2 YYDKDF (reference sequence). The V gene end was trimmed by 0 bases and the J gene end by 0 bases; junction bases not matched to a gene: 4. The CDR3: CATSRDRGTATNEKLFF. The CDR3 bases are TGTGCCACCAGCAGAGATCGAGGGACAGCAACTAATGAAAAACTGTTTTTT.

This clonotype was observed a few times. The rearrangement joins TRBV7-9 to TRBJ1-2, with D maybe TRBD1 (6 bases). The CDR3 has 16 amino acids. Germline values: CDR1 SEHNR, CDR2 FQNEAQ (reference sequence). V gave up 5 bases and J gave up 4 bases, with 20 bases separating them. As DNA, the CDR3 is TGTGCCAGCAGCCCTGGGTCCGGACAGACCTTCTATGGCTACACCTTC. It yields the protein CASSPGSGQTFYGYTF.